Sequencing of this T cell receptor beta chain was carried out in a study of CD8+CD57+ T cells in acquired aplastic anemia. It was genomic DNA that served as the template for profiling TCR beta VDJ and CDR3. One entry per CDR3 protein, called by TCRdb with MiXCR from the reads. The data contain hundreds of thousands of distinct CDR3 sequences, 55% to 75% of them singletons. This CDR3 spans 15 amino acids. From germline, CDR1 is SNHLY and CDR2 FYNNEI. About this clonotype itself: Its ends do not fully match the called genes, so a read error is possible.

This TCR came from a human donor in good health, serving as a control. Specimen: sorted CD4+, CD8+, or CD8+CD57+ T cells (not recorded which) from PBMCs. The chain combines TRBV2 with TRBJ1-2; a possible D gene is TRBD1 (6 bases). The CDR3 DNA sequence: TGTGCCAGCAGCTTTGACAGGAGTGATACCTTCTGTGACACATTC. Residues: CASSFDRSDTFCDTF.